These 32 T cell receptor beta chains were sequenced from one sample in a study of cytomegalovirus exposure and HLA in healthy donors. The PCR had 60 Vbeta and 13 Jbeta primers. The repertoire was sequenced with immunoSEQ multiplex PCR; TCRdb's copy has only in-frame clones and lacks some. Of about 260,000 clones listed, roughly two thirds were seen once; the top ten hold approximately 2.3%. Sequencing was done on a sample of PBMCs. These receptors originate from a female donor in good health and CMV-seronegative.

The chain carries TRBV7-9 and TRBJ2-7, with 7 bases aligning to TRBD2. The trim removed 3 bases at V and 3 bases at J, leaving 8 bases unmatched. This CDR3 is 15 amino acids long. Per the germline V gene, CDR1 is SEHNR and CDR2 is FQNEAQ (reference sequence). CDR3 nucleotides: TGTGCCAGCAGCTTTCCACTAGCGCCAATCTACGAGCAGTACTTC. It codes for CASSFPLAPIYEQYF.

V gene TRBV5-1 combines with J gene TRBJ2-2; 13 nucleotides align to TRBD2. From germline, CDR1 is SGHRS and CDR2 YFSETQ. V lost 4 bases and J lost 2; bases outside the gene matches: 5. This CDR3 comprises 17 residues. The CDR3 sequence is CASSLGLAGLNTGELFF. The CDR3 DNA follows: TGCGCCAGCAGCCTGGGACTAGCGGGACTTAACACCGGGGAGCTGTTTTTT.

This chain uses TRBV7-2 with TRBJ2-1; 8 bases are a match to TRBD2. There are 14 residues in the CDR3. In germline, CDR1 is SGHTA, CDR2 FQGNSA. J was trimmed by 7 bases and V by 2 bases; bases with no gene match: 4. Written as DNA, the CDR3 is TGTGCCAGCAGCTTAAGTAGCGGGAATAATGAGCAGTTCTTC. Translation: CASSLSSGNNEQFF.

The chain is built from TRBV10-3 and TRBJ2-7; D is possibly TRBD2 (5 bases). V was shortened by 8 bases and J by 4 bases, with 18 bases between the two germline ends. Germline V CDR1 and CDR2: ENHRY, SYGVKD. The CDR3 spans 14 residues. CDR3 nucleotide sequence: TGTGCCATCCGGGATTTCCGGGGTGGTTACGAGCAGTACTTC. The encoded protein is CAIRDFRGGYEQYF.

The chain employs TRBV5-1 and TRBJ1-1; D unclear. This CDR3 has 13 amino acids. Germline-derived CDR1 and CDR2 are SGHRS and YFSETQ. The V end lost 0 bases, the J end lost 6 bases, and 9 bases lay between the germline ends. CDR3 region: CASSLGATPEAFF. The CDR3 nucleotides read TGCGCCAGCAGCTTGGGGGCGACACCTGAAGCTTTCTTT.

This clone was recorded a few times. The chain links TRBV6-6 to TRBJ1-3; 7 nucleotides align to TRBD1. Trimming removed 4 bases from V and 0 bases from J; junction bases left unmatched: 6. Germline CDR1 and CDR2: MNHNY and SVGAGI (reference sequence). CDR3 length equals 16 residues. The CDR3 sequence is CASSSAGGHSGNTIYF. The CDR3 DNA is TGTGCCAGCAGTTCGGCAGGGGGACACTCTGGAAACACCATATATTTT.

This chain connects TRBV28 to TRBJ2-3; no clear D gene. This CDR3 contains 16 residues. Per germline, CDR1 MDHEN and CDR2 SYDVKM. The ends were cut back, 3 bases at V and 2 bases at J, with 15 bases in the middle. The CDR3 spells CASSFFQEPPTDTQYF. The CDR3 region has the DNA TGTGCCAGCAGTTTTTTCCAGGAACCACCCACAGATACGCAGTATTTT.

The chain uses TRBV6-1 and TRBJ2-7; TRBD1 is a possible D gene (6 bases). This CDR3 contains 14 residues. Germline CDR1 and CDR2: MNHNS and SASEGT. Trimming removed 2 bases from V and 2 bases from J, with 10 bases in between. The CDR3 DNA sequence: TGTGCCAGCAGTGAAAGTCAGGGGACCTACGAGCAGTACTTC. Protein sequence: CASSESQGTYEQYF.

About this clone itself: At one end the junction does not follow the germline gene, possibly because of a read error. This sequence joins TRBV7-9 and TRBJ2-3; tentatively, D is TRBD2 (5 bases). This CDR3 is 14 amino acids long. Germline CDR1 reads SEHNR; CDR2 reads FQNEAQ (reference sequence). For the CDR3, the DNA is TGTTCCAGCAGCTTGAGGGTTAGCACAGATACGCAGTATTTT. Translation: CSSSLRVSTDTQYF.

V usage is TRBV11-2 and J usage is TRBJ2-7; 12 nucleotides agree with TRBD1. The CDR3 consists of 15 residues. CDR1 is SGHAT and CDR2 is FQNNGV in the germline V gene. Germline trimming cut 5 bases from V and 5 bases from J; bases unmatched to any gene: 7. CDR3 in DNA: TGTGCCAGCAGCCCTAGGGGGACAGGGGGCGACGAGCAGTACTTC. Translating it yields CASSPRGTGGDEQYF.

This clone has a single count. This sample includes further DNA sequences coding for the same CDR3. The chain carries TRBV9 and TRBJ2-7, with D perhaps TRBD2 (6 bases). The CDR3 contains 16 residues. V was trimmed by 3 bases and J by 4 bases, leaving 20 bases between them. Germline V CDR1 and CDR2: SGDLS, YYNGEE. CDR3 bases: TGTGCCAGCAGCGCGCGGGGTAGCGGAGTCACTTACGAGCAGTACTTC. Amino acid sequence: CASSARGSGVTYEQYF.

V and J are TRBV7-2 and TRBJ2-3, with D tentatively TRBD1 (6 bases). The CDR3 spans 15 residues. Germline V CDR1 and CDR2: SGHTA, FQGNSA. Trimming left V 4 bases short and J 6 bases short, with 17 bases between. CDR3 protein: CASSSTGHPTDTQYF. CDR3 nucleotide sequence: TGTGCCAGCAGCTCTACAGGGCACCCCACGGATACGCAGTATTTT.

The V gene is TRBV2, the J gene TRBJ2-3; the D gene is possibly TRBD1 (6 bases). The V end was cut by 10 bases, the J end by 3 bases, with 17 bases between. The V gene's germline CDR1 is SNHLY and CDR2 FYNNEI. The CDR3 totals 14 residues. CDR3 DNA sequence: TGTGCCACCAGGGGAAGGGGGTGGACAGATACGCAGTATTTT. Its protein is CATRGRGWTDTQYF.

J is TRBJ2-1 and V is TRBV7-9; D not resolved. The CDR3 runs to 15 residues. Germline-derived CDR1 and CDR2 are SEHNR and FQNEAQ (reference sequence). Trimming shortened V by 9 bases and J by 5 bases, and 20 bases separated the two germline ends. CDR3 nucleotide sequence: TGTGCCAGTTTCTCCATCGGTCCCCCCCACAATGAGCAGTTCTTC. The encoded protein is CASFSIGPPHNEQFF.

This chain connects TRBV5-1 to TRBJ2-7, with TRBD2 matching over 11 bases. Trimming at V came to 2 bases and at J to 6 bases, leaving 10 bases not matched to a gene. The V gene's germline CDR1 is SGHRS and CDR2 YFSETQ. The CDR3 is 16 amino acids. The DNA for the CDR3 is TGCGCCAGCAGCTTCGGTCTAGCGGGAGGTGCGGCCGAGCAGTACTTC. Amino acid sequence: CASSFGLAGGAAEQYF.

The CDR3 sequence is CASSGGPGGEQYF. In DNA form, the CDR3 reads TGTGCCAGCAGTGGGGGACCGGGAGGGGAGCAGTACTTC. The gene calls are TRBV2 and TRBJ2-7, with 8 positions matching TRBD2. V shed 4 bases, J shed 7 bases, and the junction held 6 bases outside the gene matches. The CDR3 is made up of 13 amino acids. CDR1 and CDR2 (germline): SNHLY, FYNNEI.

The rearrangement joins TRBV5-1 to TRBJ1-2; 9 nucleotides align to TRBD1. With 0 bases clipped from V and 4 bases from J, the junction kept 4 bases outside the gene matches. Germline assignment: CDR1 SGHRS and CDR2 YFSETQ. There are 15 residues in the CDR3. DNA of the CDR3: TGCGCCAGCAGCTTGGGGGACAGGGAGGCCTATGGCTACACCTTC. Its protein product is CASSLGDREAYGYTF. Variable domain in full (rest from reference TRBV5-1 and TRBJ1-2): KAGVTQTPRYLIKTRGQQVTLSCSPISGHRSVSWYQQTPGQGLQFLFEYFSETQRNKGNFPGRFSGRQFSNSRSEMNVSTLELGDSALYLCASSLGDREAYGYTFGSGTRLTVV.

V is TRBV7-9 and J is TRBJ2-4, with D hard to call. CDR3 length equals 16 residues. Germline lookup yields CDR1 SEHNR and CDR2 FQNEAQ (reference sequence). The ends were cut back, 5 bases at V and 0 bases at J, with 14 bases in the middle. The CDR3 loop is CASSPDISLAKNIQYF. The CDR3 DNA sequence: TGTGCCAGCAGCCCCGACATTTCCTTAGCCAAAAACATTCAGTACTTC.

V usage is TRBV5-4 and J usage is TRBJ2-3, with D possibly being TRBD1 (7 bases). The germline CDR1 and CDR2 sequences are SGHNT and YYREEE (reference sequence). The CDR3 totals 14 residues. V lost 4 bases and J lost 5, with 14 bases in between. CDR3: CASSPRQGGDTQYF. For the CDR3, the DNA is TGTGCCAGCAGCCCGAGACAGGGAGGAGATACGCAGTATTTT.

In this sample, this clone turned up once. The rearrangement joins TRBV9 to TRBJ2-3; no clear D gene. Germline V lookup: CDR1 SGDLS, CDR2 YYNGEE. Trimming removed 0 bases at V and 6 bases at J, with 11 bases between. The CDR3 is 14 amino acids. The DNA of the CDR3 is TGTGCCAGCAGCGTAGGAGCGACGAGGGATACGCAGTATTTT. It is translated as CASSVGATRDTQYF. Full variable domain (rest looked up from reference TRBV9 and TRBJ2-3): DSGVTQTPKHLITATGQRVTLRCSPRSGDLSVYWYQQSLDQGLQFLIQYYNGEERAKGNILERFSAQQFPDLHSELNLSSLELGDSALYFCASSVGATRDTQYFGPGTRLTVL.

V and J are TRBV6-5 and TRBJ2-7; D is uncertain. Trimming cost V 0 bases and J 3 bases, with 15 bases left between them. The germline gives CDR1 MNHEY, CDR2 SVGAGI. CDR3 length: 16 residues. The CDR3 spells CASSYSILVSNYEQYF. The CDR3 DNA follows: TGTGCCAGCAGTTACTCTATTTTGGTCAGTAACTACGAGCAGTACTTC.

The rearrangement uses TRBV5-1 and TRBJ1-5; 12 bases map to TRBD1. The ends lost 4 bases at V and 4 bases at J; junction bases unmatched: 3. CDR3 length: 15 amino acids. The germline V gene has CDR1 SGHRS and CDR2 YFSETQ. The CDR3 bases are TGCGCCAGCAGCGCGGGACAGGGGGCTAATCAGCCCCAGCATTTT. Amino acid sequence: CASSAGQGANQPQHF.

The V call is TRBV6-1, the J call TRBJ1-1, with D perhaps TRBD1 (5 bases). CDR3 length: 12 amino acids. The V end lost 6 bases, the J end lost 7 bases, and 12 bases lay between the germline ends. Looked up from germline, CDR1 is MNHNS and CDR2 is SASEGT. The CDR3 sequence: CASRVDRFEAFF. The CDR3 DNA sequence: TGTGCCAGCAGAGTCGACAGATTTGAAGCTTTCTTT.

V gene TRBV7-7 combines with J gene TRBJ2-6; D remains unclear. Trimming cost V 4 bases and J 1 base, with 8 bases left between them. This CDR3 region has 15 residues. Germline assignment: CDR1 SSHAT and CDR2 FNYEAQ (reference sequence). CDR3 in amino acids: CASSSGFSGANVLTF. The CDR3 DNA is TGTGCCAGCAGCTCAGGTTTTTCTGGGGCCAACGTCCTGACTTTC.

This clone was counted a few times. The junction departs from the called germline gene at one end, perhaps through a read error. V and J are TRBV7-9 and TRBJ2-7, with D perhaps matching TRBD2 (6 bases). CDR3 length: 12 amino acids. Per germline, CDR1 SEHNR and CDR2 FQNEAQ (reference sequence). CDR3 nucleotides: TGTTCCAGCAGCCGCCTAGCGTACGAGCAGTACTTC. This sequence encodes CSSSRLAYEQYF.

This sequence joins TRBV2 and TRBJ2-3; TRBD2 aligns across 8 bases. The V gene end was trimmed by 0 bases and the J gene end by 4 bases; junction bases not matched to a gene: 6. There are 16 residues in the CDR3. Germline loops: CDR1 SNHLY, CDR2 FYNNEI. CDR3 sequence: CASSEAASGRADTQYF. Here the CDR3 DNA reads TGTGCCAGCAGTGAAGCGGCTAGCGGGCGAGCAGATACGCAGTATTTT. The full variable domain, in which reference TRBV2 and TRBJ2-3 provide the parts outside the CDR3, is EPEVTQTPSHQVTQMGQEVILRCVPISNHLYFYWYRQILGQKVEFLVSFYNNEISEKSEIFDDQFSVERPDGSNFTLKIRSTKLEDSAMYFCASSEAASGRADTQYFGPGTRLTVL.

This clone has only one observation. One end of the junction does not line up with germline, which may come from a read error. V gene TRBV5-1 combines with J gene TRBJ2-5; TRBD1 matches 7 bases. CDR1 and CDR2 (germline): SGHRS, YFSETQ. There are 15 residues in the CDR3. The DNA for the CDR3 is TGCGCCAGCAGCTTGGATGGGACAGCCCAAGAGGCCCAGTACTTC. It translates to CASSLDGTAQEAQYF. The entire variable domain, with the rest obtained from reference TRBV5-1 and TRBJ2-5, is as follows: KAGVTQTPRYLIKTRGQQVTLSCSPISGHRSVSWYQQTPGQGLQFLFEYFSETQRNKGNFPGRFSGRQFSNSRSEMNVSTLELGDSALYLCASSLDGTAQEAQYFGPGTRLLVL.

The gene calls are TRBV28 and TRBJ2-5; TRBD2 is a possible D gene (6 bases). The J call may be faulty, since TRBJ2-7 better matches the DNA end. This CDR3 is 12 amino acids long. In germline, CDR1 is MDHEN, CDR2 SYDVKM. The CDR3 here is CASSGLLYEQYF. CDR3 coding DNA: TGTGCCAGCAGTGGACTACTCTACGAGCAGTACTTC.

The chain combines TRBV9 with TRBJ1-2; TRBD1 matches at 11 bases. With 2 bases clipped from V and 8 bases from J, the junction kept 14 bases outside the gene matches. CDR1 is SGDLS, CDR2 YYNGEE, per germline. This CDR3 contains 17 residues. CDR3 loop: CASSVGPADRGRIGYTF. The CDR3 nucleotides read TGTGCCAGCAGCGTTGGCCCCGCGGACAGGGGGCGAATAGGCTACACCTTC.

This clone has a single count. The gene calls are TRBV18 and TRBJ1-1, with D hard to call. This CDR3 is 15 amino acids long. V was pared by 3 bases and J by 1 base, with 12 bases between. CDR1 and CDR2 (germline): KGHSH, LQKENI. The CDR3 nucleotides are TGTGCCAGCTCACCTTATGGGCAGGAGAACACTGAAGCTTTCTTT. It encodes CASSPYGQENTEAFF.

Concerning this clone: The sample contains more than one DNA sequence encoding this CDR3. The chain combines TRBV25-1 with TRBJ1-2; tentatively, D is TRBD1 (6 bases). CDR1 and CDR2 (germline): MGHDK, SYGVNS. The CDR3 has 13 amino acids. Trimming took off 3 bases at V and 3 bases at J, with 8 bases between the two ends. DNA of the CDR3: TGTGCCAGCAGTGACGACAGGTACTATGGCTACACCTTC. Its protein is CASSDDRYYGYTF.

This clone was seen only once. The chain employs TRBV21-1 and TRBJ2-2; the table names TRBD2, a call not compared with the DNA. TRBV21-1 corresponds to a pseudogene. The CDR3 has 16 amino acids. The CDR3: CASSNEFEGWTGELFF. The CDR3 region has the DNA TGTGCCAGCAGCAATGAATTCGAGGGTTGGACCGGGGAGCTGTTTTTT.